This T cell receptor (beta chain) was observed in a study of CD8 T cells in ankylosing spondylitis. Trimming took off 4 bases at V and 9 bases at J, with 16 bases between the two ends. Germline assignment: CDR1 LNHDA and CDR2 SQIVND (reference sequence). The CDR3 contains 14 residues. With regard to this clonotype: Its cognate antigen is unknown.

TCRdb reprocessed the 5' RACE reads with MiXCR, giving one entry per CDR3 protein. The sample comprises roughly 370,000 distinct CDR3 sequences, more than 20% of which are singletons, and about a sixth rests with the top ten. General study points: Within ankylosing spondylitis blood, a TCR beta motif made up of several highly homologous variants appeared to be characteristic.

The sample comprised blood, either unsorted or a sorted T cell fraction (not recorded which). The V call is TRBV19, the J call TRBJ2-1; D tentatively reads TRBD1 or TRBD2 (7 bases each). This receptor was obtained from a male donor with ankylosing spondylitis. This chain's CDR3 is CASSTGGVVGEQFF. In DNA, the CDR3 is TGTGCCAGTAGTACAGGGGGGGTTGTTGGTGAGCAGTTCTTC.